Detailed here is one T cell receptor (beta chain). Authors' methods: Estimates of nucleated cell counts were drawn from the amplification of reference gene primers. Assay used: immunoSEQ multiplex PCR; TCRdb lists only in-frame clones, some missing. V, J and clone size reflect that table, while D and trimming were determined from the DNA. This table holds some 250,000 clones, about nine tenths found once. This record comes from a study of blood T cell repertoires in COVID-19. Study overall: From the United States, Italy and Spain came samples of acute and convalescent COVID-19. PBMCs, B-cell-depleted T cells, or T cells provided the cDNA or gDNA that made up the material.

Enrolled during active infection, Seattle patients were then followed longitudinally. The CDR3 extends over 14 amino acids. Trimming cost V 10 bases and J 8 bases; bases outside gene matches: 11. CDR1 is SGHDT and CDR2 is YYEEEE in the germline V gene. Input material: peripheral blood. J is TRBJ2-1 and V is TRBV5-6, with 11 bases lining up with TRBD2. The sequence was obtained from a woman aged 25 to 45 with COVID-19, enrolled during active disease. CDR3 nucleotide sequence: TGTGCCGATTCCCTAGCGGGGGGCCGGGATGAGCAGTTCTTC. Protein sequence: CADSLAGGRDEQFF.